The present TCR beta chain was sequenced within a study of shared clonotypes between healthy human individuals. Findings of the study overall: Naive subsets tended to show greater estimated richness than memory subsets. Sampling covered blood only; tissue repertoires likely differ.

The assay used deep level. For each subset, genomic DNA was distributed in equal portions over several immunoSEQ plates. Assay: immunoSEQ multiplex PCR; the TCRdb copy retains only in-frame clones and omits some. The table lists about 1.5 million clones, roughly 96% of them singletons. The V and J ends lost 6 bases and 2 bases, in that order; junction bases with no gene match: 7. In germline, CDR1 is MNHNS, CDR2 SASEGT. The CDR3 extends over 15 amino acids. Note on this clone: Antigen unknown.

The chain joins TRBV6-1 to TRBJ1-5; TRBD1 matches 7 bases. The sequence came from a man aged 30 to 39 in good health. The specimen sequenced was naive CD4+ T cells sorted from blood. Sample subset: CD45RA+ positively selected. The CDR3 coding sequence is TGTGCCAGCAGCGTCACAGGGGTAGGCAATCAGCCCCAGCATTTT. Its protein product is CASSVTGVGNQPQHF.